Each of the 7 T cell receptor beta chains below was sequenced from the same sample in a study of blood T cell repertoires in COVID-19. The method was immunoSEQ multiplex PCR; TCRdb's version includes in-frame clones alone and lacks a portion of them. The repertoire holds about 31,000 clones, with approximately 91% as singletons. The sequenced sample was peripheral blood. These receptors were taken from a man between 60 and 75 years old with acute or convalescent COVID-19.

The chain combines TRBV19 with TRBJ1-1; D unclear. This CDR3 contains 13 residues. V was clipped by 3 bases and J by 1 base, with 6 bases between them. CDR1 and CDR2 (germline): LNHDA, SQIVND (reference sequence). CDR3 loop: CASSINWNTEAFF. CDR3 nucleotides: TGTGCCAGTAGTATCAACTGGAACACTGAAGCTTTCTTT.

J is TRBJ2-5 and V is TRBV10-3, with 9 nucleotides matching TRBD1. In germline, CDR1 is ENHRY, CDR2 SYGVKD. V was pared by 6 bases and J by 3 bases, with 8 bases of the junction left unmatched. The CDR3 length is 15 residues. In DNA, the CDR3 is TGTGCCATCAGCCTGACAGGGACAGGGAAAGAGACCCAGTACTTC. It is translated as CAISLTGTGKETQYF.

The rearrangement uses TRBV6-2 or TRBV6-3 and TRBJ2-3, with D possibly TRBD2 on 6 matching bases. This CDR3 is 18 amino acids long. Looked up from germline, CDR1 is MNHEY and CDR2 is SVGEGT. V was clipped by 0 bases and J by 10 bases, with 26 bases between them. CDR3 sequence: CASSYSKATYGGIDAQYF. CDR3 bases: TGTGCCAGCAGTTACTCGAAGGCCACGTACGGCGGGATTGACGCGCAGTATTTT.

This clone was observed once. The V gene is TRBV19, the J gene TRBJ1-2; TRBD1 matches at 9 bases. The CDR3 has 14 amino acids. Trimming took 6 bases from V and 4 from J; bases not matched to a gene: 6. Germline-derived CDR1 and CDR2 are LNHDA and SQIVND (reference sequence). This chain's CDR3 is CASSSTGGRYGYTF. CDR3 sequence (DNA): TGTGCCAGTAGCTCAACAGGGGGCCGCTATGGCTACACCTTC.

This clone has only one observation. The chain links TRBV6-5 to TRBJ1-1; 9 bases line up with TRBD1. V lost 6 bases to trimming and J lost 8 bases; unmatched junction nucleotides: 7. Germline V gives CDR1 MNHEY, CDR2 SVGAGI. The CDR3 extends over 13 amino acids. CDR3 bases: TGTGCCAGCAGGAAAGGACAGGGGACCGAAGCTTTCTTT. As protein: CASRKGQGTEAFF.

V and J are TRBV7-6 and TRBJ2-3, with 11 nucleotides matching TRBD2. Looked up from germline, CDR1 is SGHVS and CDR2 is FNYEAQ. This CDR3 has 18 residues. V shed 5 bases and J 0 bases; nucleotides not matched to a gene: 10. The CDR3 is CASSPNGLAGGSTDTQYF. CDR3 in DNA: TGTGCCAGCAGCCCAAATGGTTTAGCGGGAGGGAGCACAGATACGCAGTATTTT.

J is TRBJ2-2 and V is TRBV7-2, with TRBD1 as a possible D gene (5 bases). Germline CDR1 SGHTA, CDR2 FQGNSA. V was pared by 4 bases and J by 4 bases, with 7 bases between. The CDR3 length is 13 residues. The DNA of the CDR3 is TGTGCCAGCAGCTACAGGAGCACCGGGGAGCTGTTTTTT. It encodes CASSYRSTGELFF.